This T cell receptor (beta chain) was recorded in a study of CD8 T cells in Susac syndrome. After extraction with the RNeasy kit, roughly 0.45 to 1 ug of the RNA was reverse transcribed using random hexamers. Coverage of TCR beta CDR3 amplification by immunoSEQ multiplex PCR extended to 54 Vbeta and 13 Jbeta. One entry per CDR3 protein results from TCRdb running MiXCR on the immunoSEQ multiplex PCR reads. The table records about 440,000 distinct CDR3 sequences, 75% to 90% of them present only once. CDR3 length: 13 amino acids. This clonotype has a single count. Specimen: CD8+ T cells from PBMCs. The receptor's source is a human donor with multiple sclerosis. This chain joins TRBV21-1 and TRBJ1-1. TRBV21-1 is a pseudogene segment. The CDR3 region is CASSKEKDTEAFF. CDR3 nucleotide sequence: TGTGCCAGCAGCAAAGAGAAGGACACTGAAGCTTTCTTT.